Listed below are T cell receptor beta chains from one sample, sequenced in a study of CD8 T cells in Susac syndrome. In TCRdb, the immunoSEQ multiplex PCR reads were re-called with MiXCR into one record per CDR3 protein. The top ten clones hold roughly 0.059% of a sample with 300,000 to 350,000 distinct CDR3 sequences, 90% to 95% of them seen once. The sequenced material came from CD4+ T cells from PBMCs. These receptors came from a human donor with multiple sclerosis. Each CDR3 is given with its conserved first and last residue. Fields, in order: J gene, D gene, V gene, clone size, CDR3 protein, CDR3 DNA. D genes are given only for firm matches. Size values are once, few and many counts, or a class for expanded clones, and some rows have none.

j_call: TRBJ2-5
d_call: TRBD2
v_call: TRBV19
clone_size: NA
cdr3_aa: CASSMTSGHQYF
cdr3_nt: TGTGCCAGTAGTATGACTAGCGGGCACCAGTACTTC

j_call: TRBJ1-2
d_call: NA
v_call: TRBV2
clone_size: NA
cdr3_aa: CASSEARVNPNGYTF
cdr3_nt: TGTGCCAGCAGTGAAGCTAGAGTAAACCCTAATGGCTACACCTTC

j_call: TRBJ2-3
d_call: TRBD1
v_call: TRBV27
clone_size: NA
cdr3_aa: CASSFDRGTDTQYF
cdr3_nt: TGTGCCAGCAGTTTCGACAGGGGCACAGATACGCAGTATTTT

j_call: TRBJ2-5
d_call: TRBD2
v_call: TRBV12-3/TRBV12-4
clone_size: once
cdr3_aa: CASRPSGSLETQYF
cdr3_nt: TGTGCCAGCAGACCTAGCGGGAGTTTAGAGACCCAGTACTTC

j_call: TRBJ2-2
d_call: NA
v_call: TRBV20-1
clone_size: NA
cdr3_aa: CSAQGFGELFF
cdr3_nt: TGCAGTGCCCAGGGATTTGGGGAGCTGTTTTTT

j_call: TRBJ2-3
d_call: NA
v_call: TRBV5-1
clone_size: NA
cdr3_aa: CASSLTAGTSTDTQYF
cdr3_nt: TGCGCCAGCAGCTTGACCGCAGGTACTAGCACAGATACGCAGTATTTT

j_call: TRBJ1-1
d_call: NA
v_call: TRBV12-3/TRBV12-4
clone_size: NA
cdr3_aa: CASGSRGAVKMNTEAFF
cdr3_nt: TGTGCCAGCGGGTCTCGGGGAGCCGTTAAAATGAACACTGAAGCTTTCTTT

j_call: TRBJ1-3
d_call: NA
v_call: TRBV6-5
clone_size: NA
cdr3_aa: CASSYSGRRSTIYF
cdr3_nt: TGTGCCAGCAGTTACTCAGGGCGCCGGTCCACCATATATTTT

j_call: TRBJ1-6
d_call: NA
v_call: TRBV19
clone_size: NA
cdr3_aa: CASSRVELDSPLHF
cdr3_nt: TGTGCCAGTAGTAGGGTGGAACTAGATTCACCCCTCCACTTT

j_call: TRBJ1-6
d_call: NA
v_call: TRBV29-1
clone_size: NA
cdr3_aa: CSVRQAGGSPLHF
cdr3_nt: TGCAGCGTTAGACAGGCCGGCGGTTCACCCCTCCACTTT

j_call: TRBJ2-1
d_call: NA
v_call: TRBV29-1
clone_size: NA
cdr3_aa: CSALRGGGEQFF
cdr3_nt: TGCAGCGCCCTCAGGGGGGGTGGTGAGCAGTTCTTC

j_call: TRBJ1-5
d_call: NA
v_call: TRBV19
clone_size: once
cdr3_aa: CASSMIASNQPQHF
cdr3_nt: TGTGCCAGTAGTATGATCGCTAGCAATCAGCCCCAGCATTTT

j_call: TRBJ2-1
d_call: TRBD1
v_call: TRBV6-5
clone_size: once
cdr3_aa: CASSYWTGFVRAGANHEQFF
cdr3_nt: TGTGCCAGCAGTTACTGGACAGGGTTTGTGCGGGCGGGCGCCAACCATGAGCAGTTCTTC

j_call: TRBJ1-4
d_call: NA
v_call: TRBV12-3/TRBV12-4
clone_size: NA
cdr3_aa: CASSPNVRSNEKLFF
cdr3_nt: TGTGCCAGCAGTCCGAATGTTCGATCTAATGAAAAACTGTTTTTT

j_call: TRBJ2-1
d_call: NA
v_call: TRBV19
clone_size: NA
cdr3_aa: CASSIPRNRFRFRGYNEQFF
cdr3_nt: TGTGCCAGTAGTATCCCCCGGAACAGGTTTAGGTTTCGGGGATACAATGAGCAGTTCTTC

j_call: TRBJ2-7
d_call: TRBD2
v_call: TRBV19
clone_size: NA
cdr3_aa: CASRRTGGPYEQYF
cdr3_nt: TGTGCCAGTAGACGAACGGGGGGGCCCTACGAGCAGTACTTC

j_call: TRBJ2-5
d_call: NA
v_call: TRBV20-1
clone_size: NA
cdr3_aa: CSASLPGKIGETQYF
cdr3_nt: TGCAGTGCTAGTCTCCCGGGCAAGATCGGGGAGACCCAGTACTTC

j_call: TRBJ1-1
d_call: NA
v_call: TRBV12-3/TRBV12-4
clone_size: NA
cdr3_aa: CASSSTGVENTEAFF
cdr3_nt: TGTGCCAGCAGTTCGACAGGCGTAGAAAACACTGAAGCTTTCTTT

j_call: TRBJ2-3
d_call: NA
v_call: TRBV6-5
clone_size: NA
cdr3_aa: CASSFVLGGAGTDTQYF
cdr3_nt: TGTGCCAGCAGTTTTGTCTTGGGGGGCGCTGGCACAGATACGCAGTATTTT

j_call: TRBJ2-7
d_call: TRBD2
v_call: TRBV5-1
clone_size: NA
cdr3_aa: CASSFGSGGPSTPYEQYF
cdr3_nt: TGCGCCAGCAGCTTCGGCAGCGGGGGGCCCTCCACCCCTTACGAGCAGTACTTC

j_call: TRBJ2-2
d_call: NA
v_call: TRBV11-2
clone_size: NA
cdr3_aa: CASTPKRVYTGELFF
cdr3_nt: TGTGCCAGCACCCCTAAGAGGGTATACACCGGGGAGCTGTTTTTT

j_call: TRBJ2-6
d_call: TRBD1
v_call: TRBV11-1
clone_size: NA
cdr3_aa: CASSSWSPDRSGGTGANVLTF
cdr3_nt: TGTGCCAGCAGCTCTTGGTCCCCCGACAGGTCAGGGGGCACTGGGGCCAACGTCCTGACTTTC

j_call: TRBJ1-1
d_call: NA
v_call: TRBV23-1
clone_size: NA
cdr3_aa: CASSQVEARNTEAFF
cdr3_nt: TGCGCCAGCAGTCAAGTGGAGGCGCGGAACACTGAAGCTTTCTTT

j_call: TRBJ2-3
d_call: TRBD2
v_call: TRBV9
clone_size: NA
cdr3_aa: CASSVLGTSGIDTQYF
cdr3_nt: TGTGCCAGCAGCGTCCTCGGGACTAGCGGGATCGATACGCAGTATTTT

j_call: TRBJ2-2
d_call: NA
v_call: TRBV7-9
clone_size: NA
cdr3_aa: CASSARTANTGELFF
cdr3_nt: TGTGCCAGCAGCGCCCGGACAGCGAACACCGGGGAGCTGTTTTTT

j_call: TRBJ2-1
d_call: NA
v_call: TRBV6-1
clone_size: NA
cdr3_aa: CASSEAGGLEGGNEQFF
cdr3_nt: TGTGCCAGCAGTGAAGCGGGGGGCCTCGAGGGGGGGAATGAGCAGTTCTTC

j_call: TRBJ1-2
d_call: NA
v_call: TRBV6-6
clone_size: NA
cdr3_aa: CASSFVYGYTF
cdr3_nt: TGTGCCAGCAGCTTCGTCTATGGCTACACCTTC

j_call: TRBJ1-2
d_call: TRBD1
v_call: TRBV5-1
clone_size: NA
cdr3_aa: CASSRDRGVDGYTF
cdr3_nt: TGCGCCAGCAGTCGGGACAGGGGGGTCGATGGCTACACCTTC

j_call: TRBJ2-2
d_call: TRBD2
v_call: TRBV4-3
clone_size: NA
cdr3_aa: CASSSGLGLAGNTGELFF
cdr3_nt: TGCGCCAGCAGCTCTGGACTTGGGCTAGCGGGGAACACCGGGGAGCTGTTTTTT

j_call: TRBJ2-1
d_call: TRBD1
v_call: TRBV18
clone_size: once
cdr3_aa: CASSLGTGGNEQFF
cdr3_nt: TGTGCCAGCTCGCTCGGAACAGGGGGCAATGAGCAGTTCTTC

j_call: TRBJ1-3
d_call: NA
v_call: TRBV30
clone_size: once
cdr3_aa: CAWRNPASGNTIYF
cdr3_nt: TGTGCCTGGAGAAACCCTGCCTCTGGAAACACCATATATTTT

j_call: TRBJ1-1
d_call: NA
v_call: TRBV29-1
clone_size: NA
cdr3_aa: CSVEDLPGAKWATEAFF
cdr3_nt: TGCAGCGTTGAAGACCTACCAGGGGCCAAATGGGCCACTGAAGCTTTCTTT

j_call: TRBJ2-1
d_call: NA
v_call: TRBV30
clone_size: NA
cdr3_aa: CAWTGRNEQFF
cdr3_nt: TGTGCCTGGACAGGAAGGAATGAGCAGTTCTTC

j_call: TRBJ2-1
d_call: TRBD2
v_call: TRBV7-2
clone_size: NA
cdr3_aa: CASSLASGRINEQFF
cdr3_nt: TGTGCCAGCAGCTTAGCTAGCGGGAGGATCAATGAGCAGTTCTTC

j_call: TRBJ2-2
d_call: NA
v_call: TRBV3-1
clone_size: NA
cdr3_aa: CASSGQALWPGELFF
cdr3_nt: TGTGCCAGCAGCGGGCAGGCCCTGTGGCCCGGGGAGCTGTTTTTT

j_call: TRBJ2-3
d_call: NA
v_call: TRBV15
clone_size: NA
cdr3_aa: CATSRVGSLNPTDTQYF
cdr3_nt: TGTGCCACCAGCAGAGTTGGAAGTCTAAACCCCACAGATACGCAGTATTTT

j_call: TRBJ1-3
d_call: NA
v_call: TRBV5-1
clone_size: NA
cdr3_aa: CASSLVGGPGNTIYF
cdr3_nt: TGCGCCAGCAGCTTGGTCGGGGGTCCTGGAAACACCATATATTTT

j_call: TRBJ2-5
d_call: NA
v_call: TRBV3-1
clone_size: few
cdr3_aa: CASSQGSSRWYF
cdr3_nt: TGTGCCAGCAGCCAAGGTTCTAGTCGGTGGTACTTC

j_call: TRBJ2-7
d_call: NA
v_call: TRBV7-2
clone_size: NA
cdr3_aa: CASSLDGMSNYEQYF
cdr3_nt: TGTGCCAGCAGCTTAGATGGGATGTCGAATTACGAGCAGTACTTC

j_call: TRBJ2-2
d_call: TRBD1
v_call: TRBV20-1
clone_size: NA
cdr3_aa: CSAPDSDRATGELFF
cdr3_nt: TGCAGTGCTCCGGATTCGGACAGGGCCACCGGGGAGCTGTTTTTT

j_call: TRBJ1-1
d_call: NA
v_call: TRBV29-1
clone_size: NA
cdr3_aa: CSGGQTNTEAFF
cdr3_nt: TGCAGCGGTGGACAGACGAACACTGAAGCTTTCTTT

j_call: TRBJ2-5
d_call: TRBD1
v_call: TRBV6-1
clone_size: NA
cdr3_aa: CASSRTAGTGKQETQYF
cdr3_nt: TGTGCCAGCAGTCGTACGGCCGGGACAGGAAAACAAGAGACCCAGTACTTC

j_call: TRBJ2-6
d_call: NA
v_call: TRBV30
clone_size: once
cdr3_aa: CAWRGPNVLTF
cdr3_nt: TGTGCCTGGAGGGGTCCCAACGTCCTGACTTTC

j_call: TRBJ2-1
d_call: NA
v_call: TRBV5-1
clone_size: once
cdr3_aa: CASSFLDGYNEQFF
cdr3_nt: TGCGCCAGCAGCTTCCTCGACGGATACAATGAGCAGTTCTTC

j_call: TRBJ2-1
d_call: NA
v_call: TRBV6-5
clone_size: NA
cdr3_aa: CATHRDPGSDEQFF
cdr3_nt: TGTGCCACCCACCGGGACCCTGGGAGCGATGAGCAGTTCTTC

j_call: TRBJ2-6
d_call: NA
v_call: TRBV11-2
clone_size: NA
cdr3_aa: CASTYSRGLYSGANVLTF
cdr3_nt: TGTGCCAGCACGTATAGTAGGGGCCTATATTCTGGGGCCAACGTCCTGACTTTC

j_call: TRBJ2-5
d_call: TRBD1
v_call: TRBV15
clone_size: NA
cdr3_aa: CATSRKQAGQGVILEETQYF
cdr3_nt: TGTGCCACCAGCAGAAAACAAGCCGGACAGGGGGTCATTCTTGAAGAGACCCAGTACTTC

j_call: TRBJ2-7
d_call: NA
v_call: TRBV7-3
clone_size: NA
cdr3_aa: CASSYGPGEQYF
cdr3_nt: TGTGCCAGCAGTTACGGACCGGGCGAGCAGTACTTC